These 9 T cell receptor beta chains originate from one sample sequenced in a study of T cells in Graves' hyperthyroidism and ophthalmopathy. Amplification targeted TCR beta CDR3 regions from RNA transcripts. In the first-round RT-PCR of the TCR CDR3, the HTBI primer set was used. In TCRdb, the multiplex PCR reads were re-called with MiXCR into one record per CDR3 protein. The sample lists some 760,000 distinct CDR3 sequences, less than 15% occurring once. Sample: blood. Receptor source: a woman between 18 and 29 years old with Graves' hyperthyroidism.

In this sample, this clonotype turned up a few times. This rearrangement joins TRBV6-2 or TRBV6-3 to TRBJ2-1; 8 nucleotides agree with TRBD2. The CDR3 spans 14 residues. V dropped 7 bases and J dropped 4; count of bases not matched to a gene: 6. The germline CDR1 and CDR2 sequences are MNHEY and SVGEGT. As DNA, the CDR3 is TGTGCCAGCACCGCTAGCGGGCTTTACAATGAGCAGTTCTTC. Its protein product is CASTASGLYNEQFF.

This clonotype was observed a handful of times. The V gene is TRBV4-1, the J gene TRBJ1-2; D is unresolved. Germline CDR1 is MGHRA and CDR2 is YSYEKL. Trimming took 4 bases from V and 3 from J, leaving 9 bases between them. The length of the CDR3 is 13 residues. The CDR3: CASSRPDDYGYTF. CDR3 coding DNA: TGCGCCAGCAGCCGGCCCGACGACTATGGCTACACCTTC.

The chain carries TRBV7-9 and TRBJ2-7, with 9 positions matching TRBD1. Losses at the gene ends were 3 bases for V and 0 bases for J; bases not matched to a gene: 3. Germline loops: CDR1 SEHNR, CDR2 FQNEAQ (reference sequence). The CDR3 spans 15 residues. The CDR3 region has the DNA TGTGCCAGCAGCTTTGGACAGGGGACCTCCTACGAGCAGTACTTC. Translating gives CASSFGQGTSYEQYF.

This clonotype was picked up a small number of times. J is TRBJ2-5 and V is TRBV7-2, with 10 bases lining up with TRBD1. J gave up 3 bases and V 5 bases, and 6 bases lay outside the gene matches. Looked up from germline, CDR1 is SGHTA and CDR2 is FQGNSA. CDR3 length: 15 residues. The CDR3: CASSGRDRGKETQYF. CDR3 DNA: TGTGCCAGCAGCGGAAGGGACAGGGGAAAAGAGACCCAGTACTTC.

This clonotype was seen a few times. The rearrangement uses TRBV18 and TRBJ2-7; D unresolved. Trimming pared 1 base from V and 0 bases from J, leaving 4 bases between. The germline gives CDR1 KGHSH, CDR2 LQKENI. CDR3 length: 13 residues. The CDR3 spells CASSPRLSYEQYF. The CDR3 region has the DNA TGTGCCAGCTCACCACGACTCTCCTACGAGCAGTACTTC.

This clonotype came up many times. V is TRBV28 and J is TRBJ1-2; 10 bases fit TRBD1. CDR1 MDHEN and CDR2 SYDVKM come from the germline V gene. The trim removed 10 bases at V and 3 bases at J, leaving 11 bases unmatched. The CDR3 has 15 residues. The CDR3, as DNA: TGTGCCACCCAAAAACAGACAGGGGGCGACTATGGCTACACCTTC. Its protein product is CATQKQTGGDYGYTF.

In regard to this clonotype: A much larger clone lies one base from this, so it may be a read error. This sequence joins TRBV28 and TRBJ1-3; D uncertain. There are 13 residues in the CDR3. Germline V lookup: CDR1 MDHEN, CDR2 SYDVKM. The DNA for the CDR3 is TGTGCCGGCAGTTACCCCTCTGGAAACACCATATATTTT. Translation: CAGSYPSGNTIYF.

This clonotype was recorded many times. This chain joins TRBV20-1 and TRBJ1-3; 7 nucleotides match TRBD1. The CDR3 loop spans 15 amino acids. J was trimmed by 3 bases and V by 6 bases; bases with no gene match: 11. Germline V gives CDR1 DFQATT, CDR2 SNEGSKA (reference sequence). The CDR3 is CSAQKGAGVGNTIYF. The CDR3, as DNA: TGCAGTGCCCAAAAGGGGGCGGGAGTTGGAAACACCATATATTTT.

In this sample, this clonotype turned up many times. The gene calls are TRBV7-9 and TRBJ2-1, with 11 bases matching TRBD2. The CDR3 contains 16 residues. The trim removed 6 bases at V and 0 bases at J, leaving 4 bases unmatched. CDR1 is SEHNR and CDR2 is FQNEAQ in the germline V gene (reference sequence). The CDR3 DNA is TGTGCCAGCAGAAATACTAGCGGGAGCTCCTACAATGAGCAGTTCTTC. This encodes CASRNTSGSSYNEQFF.